What follows are 32 T cell receptor beta chains derived from one specimen sequenced in a study of T-cell reconstitution after alpha-beta-depleted transplantation in children. Unique molecular identifiers tagged the TCRbeta library. TCRdb analysed the PCR reads with MiXCR anew, one entry per CDR3 protein. The repertoire has about a million distinct CDR3 sequences, 25% to 35% of them found once; the top ten carry roughly 28%. The material was PBMCs, mostly from graft donor cells, obtained 360 days after TCRalphabeta/CD19-depleted stem cell transplant. These receptors were taken from a boy in the first two years of life who had a stem cell transplant for SCID, so the T cells may come from the graft donor.

The chain uses TRBV7-2 and TRBJ1-2; D gene ambiguous. Trimming pared 5 bases from V and 7 bases from J, leaving 23 bases between. Germline CDR1 and CDR2: SGHTA and FQGNSA. CDR3 length: 16 residues. CDR3 in DNA: TGTGCCAGCAGCCCCTTCGTGGTTAATCTGGCGGGTGGCTACACCTTC. Translation gives CASSPFVVNLAGGYTF.

This chain links TRBV10-2 with TRBJ2-7; weak D call: TRBD1 (6 bases). Germline CDR1 and CDR2: WSHSY and SAAADI. This CDR3 is 18 amino acids long. V lost 3 bases and J lost 4, with 25 bases in between. The CDR3 region has the DNA TGCGCCAGCAGTGACGACCGGGACACCCCCTGGGGTTTTTACGAGCAGTACTTC. This translates into CASSDDRDTPWGFYEQYF.

This clonotype has a count of ten or more. The gene calls are TRBV20-1 and TRBJ2-1; D may be TRBD2 (5 bases). There are 12 residues in the CDR3. Germline V gene sequence: CDR1 DFQATT, CDR2 SNEGSKA (reference sequence). Trimming pared 6 bases from V and 2 bases from J, leaving 8 bases between. The CDR3 DNA follows: TGCAGTGCCCGGACTCCCTACAATGAGCAGTTCTTC. The encoded protein is CSARTPYNEQFF.

This clonotype was seen a few times. The CDR3 sequence is CASREGGVGNQPQHF. The CDR3 nucleotides are TGTGCCAGCCGGGAGGGGGGTGTAGGCAATCAGCCCCAGCATTTT. This chain joins TRBV6-2 or TRBV6-3 and TRBJ1-5, with D tentatively TRBD1 (6 bases). The CDR3 length is 15 residues. V was shortened by 8 bases and J by 2 bases, with 16 bases between the two germline ends. Germline CDR1 is MNHEY and CDR2 is SVGEGT.

The genes are TRBV20-1 and TRBJ2-3; 10 bases map to TRBD2. The CDR3 consists of 15 residues. From germline, CDR1 is DFQATT and CDR2 SNEGSKA (reference sequence). The V and J ends lost 4 bases and 2 bases, in that order; junction bases with no gene match: 6. The chain's CDR3 is CSAISLAGATDTQYF. The CDR3 nucleotides are TGCAGTGCTATTAGTCTAGCGGGGGCCACAGATACGCAGTATTTT.

The rearrangement joins TRBV10-3 to TRBJ2-7; 14 bases match TRBD2. V gave up 1 base and J gave up 4 bases; unmatched junction bases: 6. Germline CDR1 ENHRY, CDR2 SYGVKD. The length of the CDR3 is 17 residues. The CDR3 nucleotides are TGTGCCATCAGTGAGTGGGGGACTAGCGGGGGTCGTTACGAGCAGTACTTC. It codes for CAISEWGTSGGRYEQYF.

This clonotype was observed once. This chain links TRBV18 with TRBJ2-5; 7 nucleotides align to TRBD1. With 3 bases clipped from V and 11 bases from J, the junction kept 12 bases outside the gene matches. The CDR3 is made up of 14 amino acids. Germline CDR1 reads KGHSH; CDR2 reads LQKENI. The CDR3 region is CASSPTKEQGTQYF. CDR3 DNA: TGTGCCAGCTCACCTACAAAAGAACAGGGGACGCAGTACTTC.

The chain links TRBV4-3 to TRBJ2-1; a possible D gene is TRBD1 (6 bases). Germline assignment: CDR1 LGHNA and CDR2 YSLEER. CDR3 length: 18 residues. Trimming cost V 1 base and J 6 bases, with 22 bases left between them. CDR3 sequence: CASSQVDSGTFGFNEQFF. DNA of the CDR3: TGCGCCAGCAGCCAAGTCGATTCGGGGACATTCGGTTTCAATGAGCAGTTCTTC.

The CDR3 DNA follows: TGTGCCAGCAGTGGGACAGGGGGAGGTTCCGAAGCTTTCTTT. The encoded protein is CASSGTGGGSEAFF. The chain is built from TRBV25-1 and TRBJ1-1, with TRBD1 identical over 10 bases. J gave up 8 bases and V 4 bases, and 7 bases lay outside the gene matches. CDR1 and CDR2 from the germline V gene are MGHDK and SYGVNS. The CDR3 runs to 14 residues.

This clonotype showed up just a few times. The CDR3 here is CSARGWGSGSNNEQFF. The CDR3 coding sequence is TGCAGTGCTAGAGGTTGGGGTAGCGGCTCTAACAATGAGCAGTTCTTC. V usage is TRBV20-1 and J usage is TRBJ2-1; D is perhaps TRBD2 (6 bases). CDR3 length equals 16 residues. The germline V gene has CDR1 DFQATT and CDR2 SNEGSKA (reference sequence). V lost 1 base to trimming and J lost 5 bases, with 18 bases between them.

This rearrangement joins TRBV27 to TRBJ2-4, with 8 positions matching TRBD1. Trimming cost V 5 bases and J 1 base; bases outside gene matches: 22. The germline V gene encodes CDR1 MNHEY and CDR2 SMNVEV (reference sequence). The CDR3 is 21 residues long. In DNA, the CDR3 is TGTGCCAGCAGTCAGACAGGGGTACAGGCATTCGTTAGGGTGGCCAAAAACATTCAGTACTTC. This gives the protein CASSQTGVQAFVRVAKNIQYF.

The rearrangement joins TRBV4-2 to TRBJ1-2; D remains unclear. The CDR3 loop spans 13 amino acids. The germline gives CDR1 LGHNA, CDR2 YNFKEQ. V lost 1 base and J 14 bases, leaving 17 bases between the germline ends. The CDR3 coding sequence is TGTGCCAGCAGCCAAGGGGAAGGGCCCCTTAAAACCTTC. This gives the protein CASSQGEGPLKTF.

This clonotype was detected many times. The V call is TRBV6-1, the J call TRBJ2-1; 8 positions agree with TRBD2. The CDR3 runs to 15 residues. Per germline, CDR1 MNHNS and CDR2 SASEGT. The junction had 4 bases not matched to a gene; V was cut back by 6 bases and J by 0 bases. CDR3 loop: CASSPRGVSYNEQFF. Written as DNA, the CDR3 is TGTGCCAGCAGCCCGCGGGGGGTCTCCTACAATGAGCAGTTCTTC.

The chain recombines TRBV20-1 with TRBJ2-5; 10 nucleotides align to TRBD2. This CDR3 has 14 amino acids. V lost 6 bases to trimming and J lost 4 bases; unmatched junction nucleotides: 8. Germline-derived CDR1 and CDR2 are DFQATT and SNEGSKA (reference sequence). The CDR3 sequence: CSAPQRGGLETQYF. Here the CDR3 DNA reads TGCAGTGCGCCTCAGCGGGGGGGCCTAGAGACCCAGTACTTC.

The gene calls are TRBV9 and TRBJ2-6; 10 nucleotides align to TRBD1. Germline assignment: CDR1 SGDLS and CDR2 YYNGEE. The ends lost 4 bases at V and 4 bases at J; junction bases unmatched: 11. This CDR3 region has 18 residues. The CDR3 DNA reads as TGTGCCAGCAGCCCCGGGACAGGGGTTCTTATCGGGGCCAACGTCCTGACTTTC. This translates into CASSPGTGVLIGANVLTF. Filled out from reference TRBV9 and TRBJ2-6, the complete variable domain reads DSGVTQTPKHLITATGQRVTLRCSPRSGDLSVYWYQQSLDQGLQFLIQYYNGEERAKGNILERFSAQQFPDLHSELNLSSLELGDSALYFCASSPGTGVLIGANVLTFGAGSRLTVL.

This chain uses TRBV15 with TRBJ2-5; D may be TRBD1 (6 bases). This CDR3 is 14 amino acids long. V dropped 2 bases and J dropped 2 bases, with 9 bases sitting between them. Germline values: CDR1 LNHNV, CDR2 YYDKDF (reference sequence). The CDR3 DNA reads as TGTGCCACCAGCAGAATGGGGGCTCAAGAGACCCAGTACTTC. It encodes CATSRMGAQETQYF.

In DNA form, the CDR3 reads TGTGCCAGCAGCTTTTTCGGGGGCCCCCACGAGCAGTACTTC. It encodes CASSFFGGPHEQYF. The chain has TRBV7-9 and TRBJ2-7; D is possibly TRBD1 or TRBD2 (6 bases each). CDR3 length: 14 residues. V was pared by 3 bases and J by 5 bases, with 14 bases between. Germline loops: CDR1 SEHNR, CDR2 FQNEAQ (reference sequence).

This clonotype was seen a single time. This chain links TRBV2 with TRBJ2-7; D unclear. CDR3 length: 13 residues. V lost 7 bases and J lost 7, with 17 bases in between. CDR1 SNHLY and CDR2 FYNNEI come from the germline V gene. The CDR3 sequence: CASTGFMSGEQYF. DNA of the CDR3: TGTGCCAGCACCGGGTTTATGTCGGGTGAGCAGTACTTC.

V and J are TRBV20-1 and TRBJ1-1; weak D call: TRBD1 (6 bases). Germline CDR1 reads DFQATT; CDR2 reads SNEGSKA (reference sequence). The V end lost 4 bases, the J end lost 4 bases, and 13 bases lay between the germline ends. The CDR3 has 13 residues. The CDR3 region is CSANQGGGTEAFF. CDR3 nucleotide sequence: TGCAGTGCTAACCAGGGAGGGGGCACTGAAGCTTTCTTT.

V gene TRBV7-9 combines with J gene TRBJ2-5; D is unresolved. CDR3 size: 14 residues. V was pared by 3 bases and J by 3 bases, with 11 bases between. Per the germline V gene, CDR1 is SEHNR and CDR2 is FQNEAQ (reference sequence). CDR3 DNA: TGTGCCAGCAGCTTTTGGACCGCTGAAGAGACCCAGTACTTC. This translates into CASSFWTAEETQYF.

The rearrangement uses TRBV6-5 and TRBJ2-5; TRBD2 agrees at 7 bases. Per the germline V gene, CDR1 is MNHEY and CDR2 is SVGAGI. The CDR3 loop spans 14 amino acids. The V segment lost 2 bases and the J segment 5 bases; nucleotides outside the gene matches: 5. Here the CDR3 DNA reads TGTGCCAGCAGTTACGATGGGGGGGGGGAGACCCAGTACTTC. Protein: CASSYDGGGETQYF.

This clonotype was seen more than once but under ten times. The chain combines TRBV5-6 with TRBJ1-5; tentative D call: TRBD1 (5 bases). The V gene's germline CDR1 is SGHDT and CDR2 YYEEEE. Trimming shortened V by 1 base and J by 4 bases, and 15 bases separated the two germline ends. The CDR3 covers 16 residues. CDR3: CASSLFQGEINQPQHF. The CDR3 bases are TGTGCCAGCAGCTTGTTCCAAGGGGAGATAAATCAGCCCCAGCATTTT.

The gene calls are TRBV10-3 and TRBJ2-1; TRBD1 agrees at 10 bases. The CDR3 runs to 17 residues. Looked up from germline, CDR1 is ENHRY and CDR2 is SYGVKD. After removal of 3 bases from V and 3 bases from J, the junction contained 8 bases not matched to a gene. The CDR3 region is CAISDLLGTGVYNEQFF. CDR3 DNA: TGTGCCATCAGTGATTTGCTAGGGACAGGGGTCTACAATGAGCAGTTCTTC.

The V and J genes are TRBV15 and TRBJ1-1; D is perhaps TRBD1 (5 bases). The V gene lost 0 bases and the J gene lost 1 base, with 12 bases spanning the gap. The CDR3 consists of 16 residues. Germline V gives CDR1 LNHNV, CDR2 YYDKDF (reference sequence). In nucleotides, the CDR3 is TGTGCCACCAGCAGAGATCGCAGGGTCGGGAACACTGAAGCTTTCTTT. The encoded protein is CATSRDRRVGNTEAFF.

The genes are TRBV4-2 and TRBJ2-3, with 10 bases aligning to TRBD2. CDR3 length: 19 amino acids. J gave up 2 bases and V 2 bases, and 13 bases lay outside the gene matches. The germline V gene has CDR1 LGHNA and CDR2 YNFKEQ. The CDR3 region is CASSQPQRALAGDTDTQYF. CDR3 DNA: TGTGCCAGCAGCCAACCCCAGAGGGCTCTAGCGGGGGACACAGATACGCAGTATTTT.

The chain uses TRBV10-3 and TRBJ2-2, with D uncertain. Germline V gene data show CDR1 as ENHRY and CDR2 as SYGVKD. V dropped 5 bases and J dropped 6 bases, with 10 bases sitting between them. The length of the CDR3 is 13 residues. For the CDR3, the DNA is TGTGCCATCAGTTCACTTTCCGCCGGGGAGCTGTTTTTT. It specifies CAISSLSAGELFF.

The chain has TRBV5-1 and TRBJ2-5; D is perhaps TRBD1 (5 bases). The CDR3 has 14 residues. The V gene lost 2 bases and the J gene lost 4 bases, with 12 bases spanning the gap. Germline assignment: CDR1 SGHRS and CDR2 YFSETQ. DNA for the CDR3: TGCGCCAGCAGCTTTAATGGGGCTCCAGAGACCCAGTACTTC. Protein product: CASSFNGAPETQYF. The variable domain in full, completed from reference TRBV5-1 and TRBJ2-5, reads KAGVTQTPRYLIKTRGQQVTLSCSPISGHRSVSWYQQTPGQGLQFLFEYFSETQRNKGNFPGRFSGRQFSNSRSEMNVSTLELGDSALYLCASSFNGAPETQYFGPGTRLLVL.

This clonotype was seen only a few times. The chain joins TRBV5-1 to TRBJ2-3; D possibly corresponds to TRBD1 (6 bases). V lost 0 bases and J 6 bases, leaving 11 bases between the germline ends. The CDR3 has 14 residues. The germline V gene encodes CDR1 SGHRS and CDR2 YFSETQ. The CDR3 loop reads CASSLVPGVDTQYF. The CDR3 DNA sequence: TGCGCCAGCAGCTTGGTACCAGGGGTGGATACGCAGTATTTT.

The chain combines TRBV20-1 with TRBJ2-5, with 15 bases that match TRBD2. Trimming removed 5 bases from V and 4 bases from J; junction bases left unmatched: 11. Germline CDR1 and CDR2: DFQATT and SNEGSKA (reference sequence). The CDR3 spans 17 residues. CDR3 protein: CSAGTSGGPNSLETQYF. The CDR3 nucleotides read TGCAGTGCTGGGACTAGCGGGGGGCCCAACAGTTTAGAGACCCAGTACTTC.

V is TRBV15 and J is TRBJ1-1; D is ambiguous. CDR3 length: 11 amino acids. Trimming took 5 bases from V and 2 from J, leaving 3 bases between them. Germline CDR1 is LNHNV and CDR2 is YYDKDF (reference sequence). This CDR3 reads CATSGNTEAFF. In DNA form, the CDR3 reads TGTGCCACCAGCGGAAACACTGAAGCTTTCTTT.

V is TRBV30 and J is TRBJ2-3, with a tentative D call TRBD2 (6 bases). The CDR3 is made up of 15 amino acids. V lost 5 bases and J 0 bases, leaving 15 bases between the germline ends. CDR1 and CDR2 (germline): GTSNPN, SVGIG (reference sequence). The CDR3 spells CAWGLAAPSTDTQYF. In DNA form, the CDR3 reads TGTGCCTGGGGATTAGCGGCCCCTAGCACAGATACGCAGTATTTT.

This clonotype was recorded a few times. This sequence joins TRBV25-1 and TRBJ1-6; weak D call: TRBD1 (5 bases). V dropped 1 base and J dropped 6 bases, with 10 bases sitting between them. Per germline, CDR1 MGHDK and CDR2 SYGVNS. CDR3 length: 15 amino acids. The CDR3 loop reads CASSEWQGSNSPLHF. In nucleotides, the CDR3 is TGTGCCAGCAGTGAATGGCAGGGTAGTAATTCACCCCTCCACTTT.